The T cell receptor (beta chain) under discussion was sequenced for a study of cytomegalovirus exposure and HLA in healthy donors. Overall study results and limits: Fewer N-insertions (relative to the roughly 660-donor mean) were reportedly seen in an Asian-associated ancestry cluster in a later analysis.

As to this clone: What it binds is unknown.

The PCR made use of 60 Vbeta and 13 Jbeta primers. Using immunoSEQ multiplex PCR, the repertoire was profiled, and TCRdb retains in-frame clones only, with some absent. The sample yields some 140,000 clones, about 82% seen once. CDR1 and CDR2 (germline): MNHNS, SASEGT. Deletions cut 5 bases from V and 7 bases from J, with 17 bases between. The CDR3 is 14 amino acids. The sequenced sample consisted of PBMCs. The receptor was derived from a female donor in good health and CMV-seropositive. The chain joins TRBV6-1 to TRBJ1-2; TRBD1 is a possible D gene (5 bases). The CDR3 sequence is CASSLQPGLGGYTF. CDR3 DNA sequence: TGTGCCAGCAGTTTACAACCGGGACTCGGTGGCTACACCTTC.